The rows below give T cell receptor beta chains drawn from one sample of a study of identical twins. In TCRdb, the 5' RACE reads were re-called with MiXCR into one record per CDR3 protein. The sample lists 500,000 to 700,000 distinct CDR3 sequences, just over 7% occurring once. These same records also appear under a second study, on yellow fever vaccine responses in identical twins.

Sequenced sample: PBMCs. Receptors originate from a woman aged 18-35 years in good health. The CDR3 runs from the conserved cysteine through the conserved F or W. A D gene is named only where the DNA matches it firmly.

-	TRBV5-1	TRBJ1-1	CASSLVGREIWNTEAFF
-	TRBV6-5	TRBJ1-2	CASSYRQGRHYGYTF
-	TRBV4-2	TRBJ2-1	CASSQAGAGWDNEQFF
TRBD2	TRBV9	TRBJ2-1	CASSVGSGRANEQFF
TRBD1	TRBV29-1	TRBJ2-1	CSGRTGGGYNEQFF
TRBD2	TRBV7-9	TRBJ2-2	CASSLRERAGELFF
TRBD1	TRBV29-1	TRBJ2-2	CSVSLGRGQAGELFF
TRBD1	TRBV5-6	TRBJ2-7	CASSAGTDEQYF
-	TRBV10-3	TRBJ2-1	CAISSPGTRNYNEQFF
-	TRBV28	TRBJ2-5	CASRPTGLQETQYF
TRBD1	TRBV5-5	TRBJ1-4	CASSLYVDRGREKLFF
-	TRBV10-3	TRBJ2-7	CAISAGVLSYEQYF
TRBD1	TRBV19	TRBJ2-3	CASSRQGSYTDTQYF
-	TRBV20-1	TRBJ2-3	CSANSRGHKITDTQYF
TRBD2	TRBV7-2	TRBJ2-1	CASLLAGGPFNEQFF
TRBD1	TRBV20-1	TRBJ1-5	CSAGDPGQVNQPQHF
-	TRBV19	TRBJ1-2	CASLGLGLNYGYTF
-	TRBV29-1	TRBJ1-4	CSARWGYNEKLFF
TRBD1	TRBV28	TRBJ2-7	CASNSRWGQGYEQYF
-	TRBV7-9	TRBJ2-2	CASSLVRGWTGELFF
-	TRBV27	TRBJ2-5	CASSLSFVETQYF
TRBD1	TRBV5-5	TRBJ1-2	CASSSRTGTDTF
TRBD2	TRBV27	TRBJ2-7	CASSPTSGNYEQYF
TRBD2	TRBV2	TRBJ2-2	CASSEVVAGGNTGELFF
TRBD2	TRBV3-1	TRBJ2-1	CASSQDGLVQSEQFF
-	TRBV12-3/TRBV12-4	TRBJ1-1	CASSLYGTRAMNTEAFF
TRBD1	TRBV15	TRBJ2-1	CATSRRQMGQGANEQFF
-	TRBV28	TRBJ2-4	CASSLGAGRTKNIQYF
TRBD2	TRBV20-1	TRBJ2-1	CSARGLGDEQFF
-	TRBV6-5	TRBJ2-7	CASSYSSGFSYEQYF
-	TRBV5-4	TRBJ2-3	CASSLGLNPRDTQYF
-	TRBV12-3/TRBV12-4	TRBJ1-2	CASTQKPGQTNYGYTF
TRBD1	TRBV6-1	TRBJ2-1	CATRDRGLSSYNEQFF
-	TRBV12-3/TRBV12-4	TRBJ2-1	CASNPTGLPVSSYNEQFF
TRBD2	TRBV28	TRBJ2-3	CASSLRGPGGRDTQYF
-	TRBV20-1	TRBJ2-1	CSASGGLYTLYNEQFF
TRBD2	TRBV12-5	TRBJ2-1	CASGVDGKTSGRADAYNEQFF
-	TRBV28	TRBJ1-2	CASSSPPGGNYGYTF